One and the same sample provided the 17 T cell receptor beta chains below, sequenced in a study of blood T cell repertoires in COVID-19. TCRdb's table, derived via immunoSEQ multiplex PCR, lists solely in-frame clones and lacks some. The sample consists of some 270,000 clones, nearly 90% of them appearing once. The sample was peripheral blood. Every receptor here comes from an older woman with COVID-19, enrolled during active disease.

The chain is built from TRBV12-3 or TRBV12-4 and TRBJ1-4; unclear D gene. V gave up 2 bases and J gave up 4 bases, with 5 bases separating them. This CDR3 has 13 residues. The chain's CDR3 is CASSLINNEKLFF. CDR3 DNA sequence: TGTGCCAGCAGTTTAATAAATAATGAAAAACTGTTTTTT.

The chain has TRBV7-3 and TRBJ2-3; D call uncertain. V lost 5 bases and J lost 2, with 14 bases in between. There are 15 residues in the CDR3. Germline V gene sequence: CDR1 SGHTA, CDR2 FQGTGA. The CDR3 reads CASSATLTYTDTQYF. In DNA form, the CDR3 reads TGTGCCAGCAGCGCGACTCTCACTTACACAGATACGCAGTATTTT.

V is TRBV11-2 and J is TRBJ1-2; D is ambiguous. The CDR3 has 13 residues. The germline V gene has CDR1 SGHAT and CDR2 FQNNGV. The V end was cut by 3 bases, the J end by 0 bases, with 5 bases between. The CDR3 region is CASSFTANYGYTF. For the CDR3, the DNA is TGTGCCAGCAGCTTTACAGCTAACTATGGCTACACCTTC.

V is TRBV10-3 and J is TRBJ2-3; no reliable D call. From germline, CDR1 is ENHRY and CDR2 SYGVKD. This CDR3 contains 13 residues. With 4 bases removed from V and 0 bases from J, the gap between germline ends came to 5 bases. The CDR3 loop reads CAISGTSTDTQYF. The CDR3 coding sequence is TGTGCCATCAGTGGAACAAGCACAGATACGCAGTATTTT.

The chain joins TRBV9 to TRBJ2-2; no definite D call. This CDR3 contains 12 residues. Germline V gives CDR1 SGDLS, CDR2 YYNGEE. V was trimmed by 1 base and J by 6 bases, leaving 4 bases between them. This CDR3 is CASSVYSGELFF. In nucleotides, the CDR3 is TGTGCCAGCAGCGTATATTCCGGGGAGCTGTTTTTT.

The chain is built from TRBV7-2 and TRBJ1-1; D remains ambiguous. The V gene's germline CDR1 is SGHTA and CDR2 FQGNSA. Trimming pared 1 base from V and 6 bases from J, leaving 9 bases between. The CDR3 is 13 residues long. The CDR3 sequence: CASSLGSGSEAFF. DNA of the CDR3: TGTGCCAGCAGCTTAGGGTCGGGGTCTGAAGCTTTCTTT. Looking up the rest from reference TRBV7-2 and TRBJ1-1 gives the full variable domain: GAGVSQSPSNKVTEKGKDVELRCDPISGHTALYWYRQSLGQGLEFLIYFQGNSAPDKSGLPSDRFSAERTGGSVSTLTIQRTQQEDSAVYLCASSLGSGSEAFFGQGTRLTVV.

V usage is TRBV4-1 and J usage is TRBJ1-5; weak D call: TRBD1 (6 bases). The germline V gene has CDR1 MGHRA and CDR2 YSYEKL. The CDR3 contains 15 residues. V shed 6 bases and J shed 3 bases, with 15 bases lying between them. The CDR3 DNA reads TGCGCCAGCAGTCCCCATACAGGGAACAATCAGCCCCAGCATTTT. Translation gives CASSPHTGNNQPQHF.

The chain employs TRBV9 and TRBJ2-7; 8 bases match TRBD1. Trimming cost V 0 bases and J 7 bases; bases outside gene matches: 9. The CDR3 totals 15 residues. Germline assignment: CDR1 SGDLS and CDR2 YYNGEE. The CDR3 DNA reads TGTGCCAGCAGCGTAGGCGGAGGACAGGGAATAGAGCAGTACTTC. Residues: CASSVGGGQGIEQYF.

This clone is a singleton in its sample. The chain links TRBV11-1 to TRBJ1-2; 7 bases align to TRBD1. V gave up 5 bases and J gave up 4 bases; unmatched junction bases: 10. This CDR3 comprises 15 residues. CDR1 is SGHAT, CDR2 FQDESV, per germline (reference sequence). For the CDR3, the DNA is TGTGCCAGCAGCCTCGGTGTTACAGGGGTCTATGGCTACACCTTC. Protein: CASSLGVTGVYGYTF.

This chain's CDR3 is CASTASGHEYEQYF. CDR3 nucleotide sequence: TGTGCCAGCACGGCTAGCGGCCACGAGTACGAGCAGTACTTC. The rearrangement uses TRBV18 and TRBJ2-7, with 7 positions matching TRBD2. The CDR3 has 14 amino acids. Germline V gene data show CDR1 as KGHSH and CDR2 as LQKENI. V shed 8 bases and J 4 bases; nucleotides not matched to a gene: 11. The full variable domain, rest sourced from reference TRBV18 and TRBJ2-7, is NAGVMQNPRHLVRRRGQEARLRCSPMKGHSHVYWYRQLPEEGLKFMVYLQKENIIDESGMPKERFSAEFPKEGPSILRIQQVVRGDSAAYFCASTASGHEYEQYFGPGTRLTVT.

This chain connects TRBV11-1 to TRBJ1-1, with D possibly matching TRBD1 (6 bases). Per germline, CDR1 SGHAT and CDR2 FQDESV (reference sequence). The CDR3 runs to 16 residues. V lost 4 bases, J lost 0 bases, and 15 bases lay in between. CDR3 sequence (DNA): TGTGCCAGCAGCTCGGGGGGTACAGGGTTGAACACTGAAGCTTTCTTT. The encoded protein is CASSSGGTGLNTEAFF.

The chain links TRBV19 to TRBJ1-3; D might be TRBD1 (6 bases). The CDR3 consists of 13 residues. V lost 5 bases, J lost 9 bases, and 14 bases lay in between. In germline, CDR1 is LNHDA, CDR2 SQIVND (reference sequence). CDR3 residues: CASSSQGSSTIYF. CDR3 nucleotide sequence: TGTGCCAGTAGTTCCCAGGGGTCCTCCACCATATATTTT.

The genes are TRBV5-8 and TRBJ1-1, with 7 bases that match TRBD1. The CDR3 has 17 residues. Germline V CDR1 and CDR2: SGHTS, YDEGEE. V lost 0 bases and J lost 0; bases outside the gene matches: 8. CDR3 in amino acids: CASSLGPHRGMNTEAFF. The CDR3 bases are TGTGCCAGCAGCTTGGGACCCCACAGGGGCATGAACACTGAAGCTTTCTTT.

This chain joins TRBV5-1 and TRBJ1-4; 7 nucleotides line up with TRBD1. This CDR3 region has 17 residues. V shed 7 bases and J 0 bases; nucleotides not matched to a gene: 12. Germline values: CDR1 SGHRS, CDR2 YFSETQ. CDR3 in amino acids: CASSHAGGSPTNEKLFF. The CDR3, as DNA: TGCGCCAGCTCCCATGCAGGGGGATCTCCAACTAATGAAAAACTGTTTTTT.

V is TRBV3-1 (or the pseudogene TRBV3-2) and J is TRBJ2-7, with 9 bases lining up with TRBD1. CDR3 size: 14 residues. J was trimmed by 2 bases and V by 4 bases; bases with no gene match: 3. CDR1 is LGHDT, CDR2 YNNKEL, per germline (reference sequence). CDR3 region: CASSPGTGTYEQYF. CDR3 bases: TGTGCCAGCAGCCCAGGGACAGGGACCTACGAGCAGTACTTC.

This chain links TRBV4-1 with TRBJ2-2, with a weak D call TRBD2 (5 bases). The CDR3 runs to 16 residues. Trimming left V 0 bases short and J 1 base short, with 9 bases between. Germline V gene data show CDR1 as MGHRA and CDR2 as YSYEKL. DNA of the CDR3: TGCGCCAGCAGCCAAGATCTTGGAGGGAACACCGGGGAGCTGTTTTTT. Its protein product is CASSQDLGGNTGELFF.

The gene calls are TRBV19 and TRBJ1-6, with a possible D match to TRBD1 (5 bases). V lost 6 bases and J 10 bases, leaving 10 bases between the germline ends. The CDR3 contains 12 residues. Germline CDR1 and CDR2: LNHDA and SQIVND (reference sequence). CDR3 bases: TGTGCCAGTAGCACAGGACGCTCACCCCTCCACTTT. It translates to CASSTGRSPLHF. Combining the CDR3 with reference TRBV19 and TRBJ1-6 gives the whole variable domain DGGITQSPKYLFRKEGQNVTLSCEQNLNHDAMYWYRQDPGQGLRLIYYSQIVNDFQKGDIAEGYSVSREKKESFPLTVTSAQKNPTAFYLCASSTGRSPLHFGNGTRLTVT.